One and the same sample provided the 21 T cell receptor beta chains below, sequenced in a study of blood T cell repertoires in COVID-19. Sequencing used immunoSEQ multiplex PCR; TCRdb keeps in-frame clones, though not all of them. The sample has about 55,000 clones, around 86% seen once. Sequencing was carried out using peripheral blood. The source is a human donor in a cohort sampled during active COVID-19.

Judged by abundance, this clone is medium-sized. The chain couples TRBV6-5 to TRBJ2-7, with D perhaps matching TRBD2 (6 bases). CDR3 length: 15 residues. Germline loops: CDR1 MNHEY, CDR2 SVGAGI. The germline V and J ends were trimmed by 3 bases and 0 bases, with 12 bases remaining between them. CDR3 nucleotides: TGTGCCAGCAGTTATGGCGGGGAAGGCTCCTACGAGCAGTACTTC. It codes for CASSYGGEGSYEQYF.

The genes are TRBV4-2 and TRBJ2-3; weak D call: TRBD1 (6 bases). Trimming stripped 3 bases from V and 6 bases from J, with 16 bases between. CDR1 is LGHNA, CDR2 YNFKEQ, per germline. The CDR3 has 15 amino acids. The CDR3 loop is CASSQDSHGGDTQYF. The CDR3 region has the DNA TGTGCCAGCAGCCAGGACAGCCATGGTGGGGATACGCAGTATTTT.

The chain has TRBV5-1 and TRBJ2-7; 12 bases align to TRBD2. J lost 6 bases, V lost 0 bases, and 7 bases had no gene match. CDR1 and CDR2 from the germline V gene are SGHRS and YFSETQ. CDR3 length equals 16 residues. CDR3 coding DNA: TGCGCCAGCAGCTTGGGACTAGCGGGAGAAGAGAGCGAGCAGTACTTC. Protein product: CASSLGLAGEESEQYF. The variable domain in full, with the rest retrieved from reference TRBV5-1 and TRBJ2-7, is KAGVTQTPRYLIKTRGQQVTLSCSPISGHRSVSWYQQTPGQGLQFLFEYFSETQRNKGNFPGRFSGRQFSNSRSEMNVSTLELGDSALYLCASSLGLAGEESEQYFGPGTRLTVT.

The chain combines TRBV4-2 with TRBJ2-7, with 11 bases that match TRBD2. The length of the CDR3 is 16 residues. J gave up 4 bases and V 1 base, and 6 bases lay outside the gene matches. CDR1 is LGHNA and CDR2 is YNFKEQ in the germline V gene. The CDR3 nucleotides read TGTGCCAGCAGCCAAGGCCTAGCGGGAGGCCCTTACGAGCAGTACTTC. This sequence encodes CASSQGLAGGPYEQYF.

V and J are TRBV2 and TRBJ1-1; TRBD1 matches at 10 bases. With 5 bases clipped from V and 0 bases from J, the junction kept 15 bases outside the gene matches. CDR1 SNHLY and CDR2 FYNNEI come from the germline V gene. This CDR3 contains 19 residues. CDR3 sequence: CASSSSRGTGERMNTEAFF. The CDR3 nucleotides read TGTGCCAGCAGTTCCTCGAGGGGGACAGGGGAGAGAATGAACACTGAAGCTTTCTTT. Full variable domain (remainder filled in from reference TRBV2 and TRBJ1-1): EPEVTQTPSHQVTQMGQEVILRCVPISNHLYFYWYRQILGQKVEFLVSFYNNEISEKSEIFDDQFSVERPDGSNFTLKIRSTKLEDSAMYFCASSSSRGTGERMNTEAFFGQGTRLTVV.

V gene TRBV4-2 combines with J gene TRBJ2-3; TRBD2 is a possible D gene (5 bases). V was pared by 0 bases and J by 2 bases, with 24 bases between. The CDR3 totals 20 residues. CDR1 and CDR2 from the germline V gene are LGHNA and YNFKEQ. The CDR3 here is CASSQEAKRSLGWNTDTQYF. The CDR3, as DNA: TGTGCCAGCAGCCAAGAAGCAAAGCGGTCGTTAGGGTGGAACACAGATACGCAGTATTTT.

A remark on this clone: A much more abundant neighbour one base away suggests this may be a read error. In DNA form, the CDR3 reads TGTGCCAGCAGTTTGACAGGGACCTATGGCTACACCTTC. This translates into CASSLTGTYGYTF. The chain joins TRBV12-3 or TRBV12-4 to TRBJ1-2; TRBD1 matches 7 bases. This CDR3 has 13 residues. J lost 4 bases, V lost 3 bases, and 2 bases had no gene match.

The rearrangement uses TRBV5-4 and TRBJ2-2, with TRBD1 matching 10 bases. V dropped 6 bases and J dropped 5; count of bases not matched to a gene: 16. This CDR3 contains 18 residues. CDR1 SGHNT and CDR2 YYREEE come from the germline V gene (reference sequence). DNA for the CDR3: TGTGCCAGCAACCTTGGGGGACAGGGGCGTAGCCGGACCGGGGAGCTGTTTTTT. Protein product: CASNLGGQGRSRTGELFF.

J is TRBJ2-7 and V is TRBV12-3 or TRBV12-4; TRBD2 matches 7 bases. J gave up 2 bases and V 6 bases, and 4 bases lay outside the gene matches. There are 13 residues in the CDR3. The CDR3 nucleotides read TGTGCCAGCAGAGGCGGGGGACCCTACGAGCAGTACTTC. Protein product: CASRGGGPYEQYF.

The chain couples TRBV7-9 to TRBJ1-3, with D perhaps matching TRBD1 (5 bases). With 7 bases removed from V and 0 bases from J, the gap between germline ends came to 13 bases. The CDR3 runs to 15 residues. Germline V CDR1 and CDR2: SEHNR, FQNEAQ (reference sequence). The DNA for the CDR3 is TGTGCCAGCACCCTCGGACAAGTCTCTGGAAACACCATATATTTT. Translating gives CASTLGQVSGNTIYF. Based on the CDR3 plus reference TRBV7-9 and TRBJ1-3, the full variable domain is DTGVSQNPRHKITKRGQNVTFRCDPISEHNRLYWYRQTLGQGPEFLTYFQNEAQLEKSRLLSDRFSAERPKGSFSTLEIQRTEQGDSAMYLCASTLGQVSGNTIYFGEGSWLTVV.

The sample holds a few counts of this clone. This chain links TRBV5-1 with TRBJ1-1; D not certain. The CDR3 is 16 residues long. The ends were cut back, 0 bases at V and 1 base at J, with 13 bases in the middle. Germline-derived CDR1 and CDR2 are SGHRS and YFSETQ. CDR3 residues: CASSLDRVVGNTEAFF. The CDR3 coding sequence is TGCGCCAGCAGCTTGGACAGAGTGGTTGGGAACACTGAAGCTTTCTTT.

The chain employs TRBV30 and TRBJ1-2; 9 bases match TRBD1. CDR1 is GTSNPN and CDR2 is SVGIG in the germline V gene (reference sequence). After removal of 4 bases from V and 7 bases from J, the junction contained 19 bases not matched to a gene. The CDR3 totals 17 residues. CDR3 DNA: TGTGCCTGGAATCTGGGACTAGCGGGACAGGGTTGGAGTGGCTACACCTTC. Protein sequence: CAWNLGLAGQGWSGYTF.

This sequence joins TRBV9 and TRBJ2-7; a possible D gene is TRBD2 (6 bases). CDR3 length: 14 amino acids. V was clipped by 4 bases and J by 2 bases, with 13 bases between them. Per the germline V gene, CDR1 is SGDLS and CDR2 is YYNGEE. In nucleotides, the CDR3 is TGTGCCAGCAGCCCTGGGGACTGGACCTACGAGCAGTACTTC. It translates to CASSPGDWTYEQYF.

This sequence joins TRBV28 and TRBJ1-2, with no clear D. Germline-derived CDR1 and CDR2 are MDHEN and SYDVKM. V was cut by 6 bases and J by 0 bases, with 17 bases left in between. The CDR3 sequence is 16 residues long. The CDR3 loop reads CASRYPAGETNYGYTF. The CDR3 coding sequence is TGTGCCAGCAGGTATCCAGCCGGGGAGACTAACTATGGCTACACCTTC.

CDR3: CASSLEARGSDQPQHF. CDR3 coding DNA: TGTGCCAGCAGCTTAGAGGCCAGGGGATCGGATCAGCCCCAGCATTTT. The chain joins TRBV7-2 to TRBJ1-5, with TRBD1 as a possible D gene (6 bases). Trimming shortened V by 1 base and J by 5 bases, and 15 bases separated the two germline ends. Germline-derived CDR1 and CDR2 are SGHTA and FQGNSA. The CDR3 covers 16 residues.

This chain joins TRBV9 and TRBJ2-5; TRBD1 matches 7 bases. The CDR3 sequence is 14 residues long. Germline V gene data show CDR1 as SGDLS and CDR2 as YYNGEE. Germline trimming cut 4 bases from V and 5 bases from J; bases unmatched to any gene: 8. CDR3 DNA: TGTGCCAGCAGCTCCTACGACAGGGTGGAGACCCAGTACTTC. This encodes CASSSYDRVETQYF.

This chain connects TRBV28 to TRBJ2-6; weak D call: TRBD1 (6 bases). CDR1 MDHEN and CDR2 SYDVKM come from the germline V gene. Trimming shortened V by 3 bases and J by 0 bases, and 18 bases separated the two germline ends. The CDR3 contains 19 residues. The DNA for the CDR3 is TGTGCCAGCAGTTTTGGACAGTCTATCTTTGCCTCTGGGGCCAACGTCCTGACTTTC. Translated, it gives CASSFGQSIFASGANVLTF.

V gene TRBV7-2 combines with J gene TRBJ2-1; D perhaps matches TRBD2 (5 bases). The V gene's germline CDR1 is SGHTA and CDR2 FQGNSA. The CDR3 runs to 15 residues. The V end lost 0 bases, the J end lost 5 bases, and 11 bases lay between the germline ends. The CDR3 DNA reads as TGTGCCAGCAGCTTAGCCCCCGGGCGGGACAATGAGCAGTTCTTC. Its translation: CASSLAPGRDNEQFF. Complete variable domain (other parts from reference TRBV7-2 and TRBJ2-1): GAGVSQSPSNKVTEKGKDVELRCDPISGHTALYWYRQSLGQGLEFLIYFQGNSAPDKSGLPSDRFSAERTGGSVSTLTIQRTQQEDSAVYLCASSLAPGRDNEQFFGPGTRLTVL.

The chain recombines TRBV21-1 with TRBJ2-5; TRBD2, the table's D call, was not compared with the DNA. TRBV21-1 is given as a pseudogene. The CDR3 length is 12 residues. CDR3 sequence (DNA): TGTGCCAGCAGCAAATCCGGGGAGACCCAGTACTTC. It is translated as CASSKSGETQYF.

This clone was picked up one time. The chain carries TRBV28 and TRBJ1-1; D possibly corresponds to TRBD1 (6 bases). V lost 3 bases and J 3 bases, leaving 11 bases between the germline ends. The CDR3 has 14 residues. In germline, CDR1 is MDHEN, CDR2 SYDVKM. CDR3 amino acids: CASSLGNRDTEAFF. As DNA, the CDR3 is TGTGCCAGCAGTTTGGGGAACAGGGACACTGAAGCTTTCTTT. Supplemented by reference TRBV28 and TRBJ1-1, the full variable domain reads DVKVTQSSRYLVKRTGEKVFLECVQDMDHENMFWYRQDPGLGLRLIYFSYDVKMKEKGDIPEGYSVSREKKERFSLILESASTNQTSMYLCASSLGNRDTEAFFGQGTRLTVV.

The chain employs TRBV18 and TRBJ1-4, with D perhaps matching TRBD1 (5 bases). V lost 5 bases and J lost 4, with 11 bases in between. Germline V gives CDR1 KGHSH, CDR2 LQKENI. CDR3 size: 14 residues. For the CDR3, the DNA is TGTGCCAGCTCAATAAGACAGAATAATGAAAAACTGTTTTTT. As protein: CASSIRQNNEKLFF.